One sample yielded the 16 T cell receptor beta chains listed below, sequenced in a study of blood T cell repertoires in COVID-19. Using immunoSEQ multiplex PCR, the repertoire was profiled, and TCRdb retains in-frame clones only, with some absent. The table has over 85,000 clones, about 85% seen once; the top ten hold 35% to 45%. Sequenced: peripheral blood. The receptors come from a man older than 75 with acute or convalescent COVID-19.

The table lists this clone with a few counts. The V gene is TRBV4-2, the J gene TRBJ1-5; tentative D call: TRBD1 (5 bases). Between the trimmed V and J ends, which lost 4 bases and 4 bases, there was a span of 8 bases. The germline gives CDR1 LGHNA, CDR2 YNFKEQ. CDR3 length: 13 amino acids. The CDR3 sequence: CASSPRGNQPQHF. CDR3 nucleotides: TGTGCCAGCAGCCCCCGGGGGAATCAGCCCCAGCATTTT.

The chain has TRBV11-3 and TRBJ2-3; the D is unclear. V lost 1 base and J lost 1, with 9 bases in between. Germline CDR1 reads SGHNT; CDR2 reads YENEEA. The CDR3 consists of 15 residues. The CDR3 region has the DNA TGTGCCAGCAGCTTAGGACCCAGCGGCACAGATACGCAGTATTTT. Amino acids: CASSLGPSGTDTQYF.

This sequence joins TRBV7-2 and TRBJ2-1; 7 bases map to TRBD1. The V and J ends lost 2 bases and 4 bases, in that order; junction bases with no gene match: 2. CDR1 is SGHTA, CDR2 FQGNSA, per germline. This CDR3 is built from 14 residues. The CDR3 nucleotides read TGTGCCAGCAGCTTAAACAGGGGATACAATGAGCAGTTCTTC. Residues: CASSLNRGYNEQFF.

The chain couples TRBV12-3 or TRBV12-4 to TRBJ2-7; a possible D gene is TRBD2 (5 bases). V was shortened by 6 bases and J by 2 bases, with 5 bases between the two germline ends. This CDR3 has 11 residues. CDR3 nucleotides: TGTGCCAGCAGGGGAGCCTACGAGCAGTACTTC. It specifies CASRGAYEQYF.

The gene calls are TRBV27 and TRBJ2-3, with D perhaps TRBD2 (6 bases). Trimming removed 7 bases from V and 1 base from J, with 9 bases in between. Germline V gene sequence: CDR1 MNHEY, CDR2 SMNVEV (reference sequence). The CDR3 has 13 amino acids. In nucleotides, the CDR3 is TGTGCCAGCACGGCTAGCGGCACAGATACGCAGTATTTT. It translates to CASTASGTDTQYF.

The chain joins TRBV6-2 or TRBV6-3 to TRBJ1-5; the match to TRBD1 covers 8 bases. This CDR3 region has 19 residues. Germline loops: CDR1 MNHEY, CDR2 SVGEGT. V dropped 2 bases and J dropped 0; count of bases not matched to a gene: 12. This CDR3 reads CASSYTGQGSPHSNQPQHF. In DNA form, the CDR3 reads TGTGCCAGCAGTTACACAGGACAGGGATCACCGCATAGCAATCAGCCCCAGCATTTT.

V usage is TRBV12-3 or TRBV12-4 and J usage is TRBJ2-1; 7 nucleotides agree with TRBD2. The CDR3 runs to 13 residues. The trim removed 7 bases at V and 5 bases at J, leaving 5 bases unmatched. The CDR3: CASTRGGHNEQFF. In DNA, the CDR3 is TGTGCCAGCACTCGCGGGGGACACAATGAGCAGTTCTTC.

J is TRBJ2-3 and V is TRBV5-4; 9 bases map to TRBD2. Looked up from germline, CDR1 is SGHNT and CDR2 is YYREEE (reference sequence). V shed 0 bases, J shed 7 bases, and the junction held 12 bases outside the gene matches. There are 17 residues in the CDR3. The CDR3 DNA sequence: TGTGCCAGCAGCTTGGACGGCGGGAGGGCGACTCGGAATACGCAGTATTTT. It codes for CASSLDGGRATRNTQYF.

This sequence joins TRBV7-2 and TRBJ2-7, with TRBD2 matching over 8 bases. The V gene end was trimmed by 2 bases and the J gene end by 5 bases; junction bases not matched to a gene: 14. CDR1 and CDR2 (germline): SGHTA, FQGNSA. The CDR3 length is 17 residues. CDR3 coding DNA: TGTGCCAGCAGCTTACGGGGGGGACGGGGCTATGGACACGAGCAGTACTTC. Amino acids: CASSLRGGRGYGHEQYF.

V and J are TRBV5-1 and TRBJ1-5; D is perhaps TRBD1 (6 bases). The V and J ends lost 1 base and 2 bases respectively, with 10 bases between them. Germline-derived CDR1 and CDR2 are SGHRS and YFSETQ. The length of the CDR3 is 15 residues. CDR3 DNA sequence: TGCGCCAGCAGCTTGACAGGGTTGGGCAATCAGCCCCAGCATTTT. Its protein product is CASSLTGLGNQPQHF.

J is TRBJ1-3 and V is TRBV10-3, with 11 bases lining up with TRBD1. The junction had 12 bases not matched to a gene; V was cut back by 4 bases and J by 1 base. This CDR3 contains 19 residues. Germline loops: CDR1 ENHRY, CDR2 SYGVKD. This CDR3 reads CAISALGQGASASGNTIYF. The CDR3, as DNA: TGTGCCATCAGTGCCCTTGGACAGGGGGCTTCGGCATCTGGAAACACCATATATTTT.

The chain is built from TRBV7-2 and TRBJ2-7; D is ambiguous. Germline loops: CDR1 SGHTA, CDR2 FQGNSA. V lost 5 bases and J 0 bases, leaving 5 bases between the germline ends. The length of the CDR3 is 12 residues. The CDR3 nucleotides read TGTGCCAGCAGCCCCAGCTCCTACGAGCAGTACTTC. Protein product: CASSPSSYEQYF.

This rearrangement joins TRBV5-1 to TRBJ2-2, with 8 bases matching TRBD1. The germline gives CDR1 SGHRS, CDR2 YFSETQ. The CDR3 totals 17 residues. With V trimmed by 4 bases and J by 2 bases, 10 bases remained unmatched. The CDR3 sequence is CASSRTGTGINTGELFF. CDR3 sequence (DNA): TGCGCCAGCAGCAGAACCGGGACAGGAATCAACACCGGGGAGCTGTTTTTT.

V is TRBV5-1 and J is TRBJ1-6, with D tentatively TRBD1 (6 bases). The CDR3 contains 15 residues. Trimming pared 3 bases from V and 2 bases from J, leaving 9 bases between. Germline CDR1 reads SGHRS; CDR2 reads YFSETQ. The CDR3 DNA follows: TGCGCCAGCAGCTCACAGGGTCCCTATAATTCACCCCTCCACTTT. The encoded protein is CASSSQGPYNSPLHF.

DNA for the CDR3: TGTGCCAGCAGTGAGGTACCGGCGGGCGACACCGGGGAGCTGTTTTTT. It encodes CASSEVPAGDTGELFF. V gene TRBV6-4 combines with J gene TRBJ2-2; D is perhaps TRBD2 (5 bases). Germline-derived CDR1 and CDR2 are MRHNA and SNTAGT. Trimming removed 3 bases from V and 3 bases from J, with 14 bases in between. There are 16 residues in the CDR3.

The chain joins TRBV15 to TRBJ2-1, with D possibly being TRBD2 (5 bases). V gave up 0 bases and J gave up 8 bases, with 17 bases separating them. CDR1 and CDR2 from the germline V gene are LNHNV and YYDKDF (reference sequence). The CDR3 is 16 amino acids. This chain's CDR3 is CATSRDQVGSIDEQFF. The CDR3 DNA sequence: TGTGCCACCAGCAGAGATCAGGTAGGGAGCATCGATGAGCAGTTCTTC.